The TCR beta chain under discussion was sequenced for a study of blood T cell repertoires in COVID-19. Overall study: The samples span acute and convalescent COVID-19 from the United States, Italy and Spain. Sample material is recorded as cDNA or gDNA derived from T cells, B-cell-depleted T cells, or PBMCs.

Per the original methods: Cell counts per sample came from amplifying reference gene primers. Assay used: immunoSEQ multiplex PCR; TCRdb lists only in-frame clones, some missing. The DNA was the basis for D and trimming; V, J and clone size are from that table. The repertoire has some 210,000 clones, more than 70% of them found once; the top ten carry 5% to 8%. In germline, CDR1 is SNHLY, CDR2 FYNNEI. The CDR3 consists of 16 residues. The junction had 14 bases not matched to a gene; V was cut back by 6 bases and J by 8 bases. This sequence was found in a woman aged 40 to 50 who had recovered from COVID-19. The rearrangement joins TRBV2 to TRBJ1-4, with TRBD1 matching 8 bases. The specimen sequenced was peripheral blood. The CDR3 sequence is CASSAAGQGVREKLFF. As DNA, the CDR3 is TGTGCCAGCAGCGCCGCCGGACAGGGAGTAAGAGAAAAACTGTTTTTT.